This T cell receptor beta chain was found in a study of T cell responses to AZD1222 COVID-19 vaccine. The data were produced by immunoSEQ multiplex PCR, yet TCRdb's version contains in-frame clones alone and is incomplete. The sample contains 50,000 to 75,000 clones, 76% of which appear only once. The V gene end was trimmed by 5 bases and the J gene end by 0 bases; junction bases not matched to a gene: 4. Germline CDR1 and CDR2: LNHNV and YYDKDF (reference sequence). The CDR3 loop spans 15 amino acids. This chain joins TRBV15 and TRBJ2-3; TRBD1 agrees at 8 bases. This TCR derives from an adult in good health. Sample: peripheral blood, taken on day 0 of AZD1222 vaccination. CDR3 in DNA: TGTGCCACCAGCGCTGACAGGGGAAGCACAGATACGCAGTATTTT. It encodes CATSADRGSTDTQYF.